This T cell receptor beta chain was retrieved from a study of metastatic and nonmetastatic thyroid tumors. Per the study methods: It was from CDR3 differences across clinicopathological groups that a distant-metastasis classifier for papillary thyroid cancer was built. Using MiXCR, TCRdb reanalyzed the PCR reads. The V and J calls follow TCRdb's processing rather than the paper's. The sample yields 15,000 to 20,000 clones, around a quarter seen once. This clone appeared once. No treatment of any kind had been given to any patient before thyroid surgery. Sequenced material: tumor tissue. The TCR sequence derives from a female donor with papillary thyroid cancer or a benign thyroid nodule (not recorded which). Some clones in this sample may be carry-over from other donors' samples.

The CDR3 is CASSLSSDRADGYTF. The CDR3 DNA sequence: TGCGCCAGCAGCTTGTCCTCGGACAGGGCGGATGGCTACACCTTC. The rearrangement links TRBV5-1 to TRBJ1-2, with 8 nucleotides matching TRBD1. The CDR3 contains 15 residues. The junction had 8 bases not matched to a gene; V was cut back by 1 base and J by 6 bases. CDR1 and CDR2 (germline): SGHRS, YFSETQ.